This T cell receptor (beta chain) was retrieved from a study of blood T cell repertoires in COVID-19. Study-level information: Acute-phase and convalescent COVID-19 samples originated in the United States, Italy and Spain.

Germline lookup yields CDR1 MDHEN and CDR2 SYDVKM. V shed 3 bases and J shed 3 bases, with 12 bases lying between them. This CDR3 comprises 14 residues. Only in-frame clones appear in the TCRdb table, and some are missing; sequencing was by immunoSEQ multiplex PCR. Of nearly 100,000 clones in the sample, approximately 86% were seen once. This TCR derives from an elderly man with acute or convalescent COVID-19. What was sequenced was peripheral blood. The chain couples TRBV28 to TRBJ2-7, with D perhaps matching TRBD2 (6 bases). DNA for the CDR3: TGTGCCAGCAGTTTGGGACTGTTAAACTACGAGCAGTACTTC. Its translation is CASSLGLLNYEQYF.